The entry below describes one TCR beta chain. The antigen remains unidentified. This record comes from a study of cytotoxic CD8 clonotypes in ibrutinib-treated CLL. On the study more broadly: Specimens for response were gathered following a median 12 months of therapy, spanning 6 to 36. The study's findings and limits: Before falling back toward baseline at progression, clonality had risen at the time of ibrutinib response.

Sequencing was performed with immunoSEQ multiplex PCR; in TCRdb, only in-frame clones are kept and a portion is missing. The sample holds about 130,000 clones, under 90% seen once. The source of about 2 micrograms of genomic DNA for TCR beta libraries was cryopreserved PBMCs. The V gene lost 5 bases and the J gene lost 7 bases, with 18 bases spanning the gap. The V gene's germline CDR1 is MDHEN and CDR2 SYDVKM. CDR3 length: 15 amino acids. Specimen: PBMCs, collected after 24 months of ibrutinib treatment. The clonotype comes from a human donor with chronic lymphocytic leukemia. The genes are TRBV28 and TRBJ2-1; D is unresolved. CDR3 sequence: CASSTKSPVGNEQFF. For the CDR3, the DNA is TGTGCCAGCAGTACAAAGTCTCCGGTAGGGAATGAGCAGTTCTTC.